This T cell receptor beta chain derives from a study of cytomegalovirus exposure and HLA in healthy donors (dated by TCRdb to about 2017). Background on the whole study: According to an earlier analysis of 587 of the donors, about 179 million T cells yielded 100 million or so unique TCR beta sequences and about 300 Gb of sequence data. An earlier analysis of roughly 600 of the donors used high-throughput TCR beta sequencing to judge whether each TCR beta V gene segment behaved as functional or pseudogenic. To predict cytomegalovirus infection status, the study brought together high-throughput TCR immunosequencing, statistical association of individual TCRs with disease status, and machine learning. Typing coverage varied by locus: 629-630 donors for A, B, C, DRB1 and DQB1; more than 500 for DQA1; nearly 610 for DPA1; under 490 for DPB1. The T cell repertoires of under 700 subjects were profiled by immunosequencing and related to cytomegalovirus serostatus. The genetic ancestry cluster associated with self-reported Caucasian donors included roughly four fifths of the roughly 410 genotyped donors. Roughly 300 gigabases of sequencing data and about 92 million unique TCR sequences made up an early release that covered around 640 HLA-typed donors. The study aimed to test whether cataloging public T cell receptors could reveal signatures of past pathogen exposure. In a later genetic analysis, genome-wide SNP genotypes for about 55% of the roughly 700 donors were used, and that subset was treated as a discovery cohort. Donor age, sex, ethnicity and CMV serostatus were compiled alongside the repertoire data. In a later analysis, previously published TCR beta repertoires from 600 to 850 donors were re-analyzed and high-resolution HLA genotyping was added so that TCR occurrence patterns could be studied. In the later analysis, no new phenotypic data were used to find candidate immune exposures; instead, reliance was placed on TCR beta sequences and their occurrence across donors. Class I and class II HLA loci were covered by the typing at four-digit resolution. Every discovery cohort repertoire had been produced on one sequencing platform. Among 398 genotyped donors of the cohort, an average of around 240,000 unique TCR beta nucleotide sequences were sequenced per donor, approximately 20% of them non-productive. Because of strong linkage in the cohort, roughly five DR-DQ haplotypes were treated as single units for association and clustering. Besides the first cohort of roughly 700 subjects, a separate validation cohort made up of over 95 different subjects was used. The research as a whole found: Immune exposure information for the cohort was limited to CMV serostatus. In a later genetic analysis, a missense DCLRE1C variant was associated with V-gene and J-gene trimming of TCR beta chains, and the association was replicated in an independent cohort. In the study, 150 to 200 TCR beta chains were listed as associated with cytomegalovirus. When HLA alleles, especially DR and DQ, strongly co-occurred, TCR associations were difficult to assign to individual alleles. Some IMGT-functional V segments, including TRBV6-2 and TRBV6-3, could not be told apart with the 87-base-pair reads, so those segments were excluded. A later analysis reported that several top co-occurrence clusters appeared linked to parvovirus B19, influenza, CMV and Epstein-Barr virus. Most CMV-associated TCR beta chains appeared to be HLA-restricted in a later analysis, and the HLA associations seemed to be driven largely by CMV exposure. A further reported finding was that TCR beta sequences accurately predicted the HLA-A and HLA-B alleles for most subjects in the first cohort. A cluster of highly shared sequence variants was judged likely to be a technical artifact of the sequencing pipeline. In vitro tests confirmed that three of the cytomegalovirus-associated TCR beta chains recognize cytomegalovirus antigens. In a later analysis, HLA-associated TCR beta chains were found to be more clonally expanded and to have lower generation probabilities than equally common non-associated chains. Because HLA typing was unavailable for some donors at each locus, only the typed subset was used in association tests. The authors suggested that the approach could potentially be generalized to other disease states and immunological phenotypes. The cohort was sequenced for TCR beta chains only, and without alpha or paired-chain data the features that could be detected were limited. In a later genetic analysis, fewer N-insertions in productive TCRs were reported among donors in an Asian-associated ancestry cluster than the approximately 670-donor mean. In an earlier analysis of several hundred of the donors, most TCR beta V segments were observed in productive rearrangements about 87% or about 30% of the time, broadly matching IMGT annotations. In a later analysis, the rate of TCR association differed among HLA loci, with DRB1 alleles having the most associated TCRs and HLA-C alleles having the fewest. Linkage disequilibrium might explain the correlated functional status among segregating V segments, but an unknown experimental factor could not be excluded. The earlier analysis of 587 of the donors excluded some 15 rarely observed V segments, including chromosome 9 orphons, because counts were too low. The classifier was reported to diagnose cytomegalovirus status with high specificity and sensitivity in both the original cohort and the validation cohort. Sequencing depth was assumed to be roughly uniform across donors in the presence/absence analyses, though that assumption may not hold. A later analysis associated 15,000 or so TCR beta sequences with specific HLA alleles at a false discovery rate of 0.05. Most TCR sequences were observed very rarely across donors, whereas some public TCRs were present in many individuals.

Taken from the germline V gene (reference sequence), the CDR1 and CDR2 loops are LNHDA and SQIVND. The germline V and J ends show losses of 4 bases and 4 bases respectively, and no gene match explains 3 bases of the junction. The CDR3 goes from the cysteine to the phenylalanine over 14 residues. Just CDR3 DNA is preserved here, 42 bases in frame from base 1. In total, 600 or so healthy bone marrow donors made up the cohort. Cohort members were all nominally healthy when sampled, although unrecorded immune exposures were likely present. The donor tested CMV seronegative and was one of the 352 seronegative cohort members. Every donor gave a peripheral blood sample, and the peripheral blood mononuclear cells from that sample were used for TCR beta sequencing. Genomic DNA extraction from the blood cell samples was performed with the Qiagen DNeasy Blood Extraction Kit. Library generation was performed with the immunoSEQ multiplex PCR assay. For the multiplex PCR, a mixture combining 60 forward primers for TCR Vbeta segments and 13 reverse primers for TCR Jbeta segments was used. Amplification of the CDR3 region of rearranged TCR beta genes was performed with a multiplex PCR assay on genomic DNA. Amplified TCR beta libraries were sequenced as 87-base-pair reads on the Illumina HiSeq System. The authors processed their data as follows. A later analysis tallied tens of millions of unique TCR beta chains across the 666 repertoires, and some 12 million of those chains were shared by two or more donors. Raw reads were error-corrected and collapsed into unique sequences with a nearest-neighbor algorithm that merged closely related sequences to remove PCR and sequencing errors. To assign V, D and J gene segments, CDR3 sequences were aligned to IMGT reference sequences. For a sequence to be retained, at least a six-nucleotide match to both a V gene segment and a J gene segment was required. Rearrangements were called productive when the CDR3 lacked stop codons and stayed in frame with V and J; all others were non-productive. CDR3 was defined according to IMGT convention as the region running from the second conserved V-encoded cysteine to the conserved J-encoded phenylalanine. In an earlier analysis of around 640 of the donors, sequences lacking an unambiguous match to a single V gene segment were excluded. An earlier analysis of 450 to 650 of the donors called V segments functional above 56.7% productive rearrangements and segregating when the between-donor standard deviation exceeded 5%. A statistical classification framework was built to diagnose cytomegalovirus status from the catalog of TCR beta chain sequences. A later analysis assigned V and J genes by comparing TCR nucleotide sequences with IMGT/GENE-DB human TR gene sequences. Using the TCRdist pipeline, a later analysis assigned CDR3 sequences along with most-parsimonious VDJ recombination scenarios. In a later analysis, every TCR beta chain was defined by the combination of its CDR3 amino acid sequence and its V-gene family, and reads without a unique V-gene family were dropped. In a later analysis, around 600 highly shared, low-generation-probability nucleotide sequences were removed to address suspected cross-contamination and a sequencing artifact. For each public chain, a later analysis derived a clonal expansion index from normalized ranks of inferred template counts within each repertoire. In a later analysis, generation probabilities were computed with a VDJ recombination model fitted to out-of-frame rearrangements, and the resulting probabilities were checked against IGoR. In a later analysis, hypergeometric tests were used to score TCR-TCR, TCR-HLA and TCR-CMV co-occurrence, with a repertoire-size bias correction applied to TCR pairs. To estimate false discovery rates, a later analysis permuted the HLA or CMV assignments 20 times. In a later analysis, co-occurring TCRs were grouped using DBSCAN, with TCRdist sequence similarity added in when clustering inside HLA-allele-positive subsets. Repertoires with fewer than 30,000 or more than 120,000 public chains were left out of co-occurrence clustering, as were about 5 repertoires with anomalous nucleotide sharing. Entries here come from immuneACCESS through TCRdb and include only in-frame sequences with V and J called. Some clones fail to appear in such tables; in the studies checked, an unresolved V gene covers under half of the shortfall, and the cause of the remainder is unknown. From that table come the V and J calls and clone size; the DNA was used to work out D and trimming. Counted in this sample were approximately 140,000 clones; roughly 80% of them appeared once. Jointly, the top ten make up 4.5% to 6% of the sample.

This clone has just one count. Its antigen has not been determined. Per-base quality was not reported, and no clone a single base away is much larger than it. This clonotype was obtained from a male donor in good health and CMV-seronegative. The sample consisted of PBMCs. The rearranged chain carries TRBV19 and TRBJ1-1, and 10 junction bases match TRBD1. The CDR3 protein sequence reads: CASSRGQGSTEAFF. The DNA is TGTGCCAGTAGTAGGGGACAGGGGTCCACTGAAGCTTTCTTT.